These 20 T cell receptor beta chains originate from one sample sequenced in a study of blood T cells in healthy people across ages. The second PCR ran roughly 6 to 12 cycles with a sample-barcoded 5' primer and J-beta primers. TCRdb re-called the 5' RACE reads with MiXCR, one entry per CDR3 protein. The sample contains hundreds of thousands of distinct CDR3 sequences, approximately 30% of which appear only once. The sample was blood. The receptors were sampled from an elderly woman in good health.

To note about this clonotype: A clone one base away is much larger, so this may be a read error. V gene TRBV5-4 combines with J gene TRBJ2-3, with 8 bases fitting TRBD2. The V gene's germline CDR1 is SGHNT and CDR2 YYREEE (reference sequence). CDR3 size: 14 residues. CDR3 in DNA: TGTGCCTGCAGCTACGGGGGGGCGCGAGATACGCAGTATTTT. Translating it yields CACSYGGARDTQYF.

The rearrangement uses TRBV10-3 and TRBJ1-1; D unclear. The CDR3 runs to 15 residues. Deletions cut 0 bases from V and 4 bases from J, with 12 bases between. Germline V gene sequence: CDR1 ENHRY, CDR2 SYGVKD. The chain's CDR3 is CAISESKGRSTEAFF. The CDR3 DNA sequence: TGTGCCATCAGTGAGTCGAAAGGGAGGTCCACTGAAGCTTTCTTT.

The sample holds many counts of this clonotype. V is TRBV12-5 and J is TRBJ2-3, with unresolved D. Germline V gene data show CDR1 as LGHNT and CDR2 as FRNRAP. Trimming cost V 6 bases and J 5 bases, with 6 bases left between them. CDR3 length equals 11 residues. CDR3 in DNA: TGTGCTAGTGGCTTAGAAGATACGCAGTATTTT. Translated, it gives CASGLEDTQYF.

The V and J genes are TRBV18 and TRBJ2-2; maybe TRBD2 (6 bases). Germline loops: CDR1 KGHSH, CDR2 LQKENI. The CDR3 sequence is 15 residues long. Trimming stripped 1 base from V and 4 bases from J, with 10 bases between. CDR3 in DNA: TGTGCCAGCTCACCACGCGGGGTGCGCACCGGGGAGCTGTTTTTT. Residues: CASSPRGVRTGELFF.

This chain connects TRBV19 to TRBJ2-1, with D unresolved. CDR3 length equals 13 residues. V was cut by 4 bases and J by 4 bases, with 8 bases left in between. The germline gives CDR1 LNHDA, CDR2 SQIVND (reference sequence). Here the CDR3 reads CASSSRVYNEQFF. The CDR3 nucleotides read TGTGCCAGTAGTAGTAGGGTGTACAATGAGCAGTTCTTC.

The chain has TRBV2 and TRBJ2-7; D call uncertain. This CDR3 is 13 amino acids long. V lost 4 bases and J 3 bases, leaving 10 bases between the germline ends. Germline CDR1 and CDR2: SNHLY and FYNNEI. The DNA of the CDR3 is TGTGCCAGCAGTGGAGAAGTTTGCTACGAGCAGTACTTC. Translating gives CASSGEVCYEQYF.

This clonotype showed up just once. This may arise from a read error, as a much more abundant clone is one base away. The chain combines TRBV9 with TRBJ2-7; 8 nucleotides line up with TRBD1. CDR1 is SGDLS, CDR2 YYNGEE, per germline. The CDR3 runs 14 residues. V was pared by 4 bases and J by 9 bases, with 12 bases of the junction left unmatched. This CDR3 is CASSPWDRLVWQYF. The CDR3, as DNA: TGTGCCAGCAGCCCCTGGGACAGGTTAGTTTGGCAGTACTTC.

In its sample, this clonotype was seen many times. The V and J genes are TRBV10-3 and TRBJ2-7; no clear D. CDR1 ENHRY and CDR2 SYGVKD come from the germline V gene. V was shortened by 5 bases and J by 5 bases, with 13 bases between the two germline ends. The CDR3 totals 13 residues. CDR3 coding DNA: TGTGCCATCAGTAGGCTAGGCGTTGACGAGCAGTACTTC. It codes for CAISRLGVDEQYF.

In regard to this clonotype: A junction end diverges from the germline sequence, so it may reflect a read error. J is TRBJ1-1 and V is TRBV12-3 or TRBV12-4; D might be TRBD1 (5 bases). The CDR3 runs 12 residues. As DNA, the CDR3 is TGTGCCAGCAGGCCAGGGTTCACTGGAGCTTTCTTT. Translation gives CASRPGFTGAFF.

This sequence joins TRBV2 and TRBJ1-4; unclear D gene. CDR3 length equals 14 residues. Per germline, CDR1 SNHLY and CDR2 FYNNEI. V lost 2 bases and J 2 bases, leaving 6 bases between the germline ends. In DNA form, the CDR3 reads TGTGCCAGCAGTGAATCCAGTACTAATGAAAAACTGTTTTTT. This translates into CASSESSTNEKLFF.

On this clonotype: Given a much more abundant clone one base away, this may be a read error. This sequence joins TRBV7-2 and TRBJ2-7, with 11 nucleotides matching TRBD2. V shed 5 bases and J 3 bases; nucleotides not matched to a gene: 3. This CDR3 has 14 amino acids. Germline V gene sequence: CDR1 SGHTA, CDR2 FQGNSA. This CDR3 is CASSTTSGGYEQYF. CDR3 coding DNA: TGTGCCAGCAGCACCACTAGCGGGGGCTACGAGCAGTACTTC.

Ten or more counts support this clonotype. The chain uses TRBV15 and TRBJ2-7, with D perhaps TRBD2 (6 bases). The germline V and J ends were trimmed by 3 bases and 6 bases, with 15 bases remaining between them. Germline loops: CDR1 LNHNV, CDR2 YYDKDF (reference sequence). The CDR3 has 14 amino acids. CDR3 sequence (DNA): TGTGCCACCAGCAGGGCCGGGGGAAGAGGCGAGCAGTACTTC. Residues: CATSRAGGRGEQYF.

A word on this clonotype: With a much larger clone just one base away, this may be a read error. This chain uses TRBV9 with TRBJ1-2; D is ambiguous. Germline CDR1 is SGDLS and CDR2 is YYNGEE. The CDR3 length is 13 residues. V was clipped by 0 bases and J by 8 bases, with 11 bases between them. DNA of the CDR3: TGTGCCAGCAGCGTAGGCCCAGCGGGAGGCTACACCTTC. Translating gives CASSVGPAGGYTF. The entire variable domain, with the rest obtained from reference TRBV9 and TRBJ1-2, is as follows: DSGVTQTPKHLITATGQRVTLRCSPRSGDLSVYWYQQSLDQGLQFLIQYYNGEERAKGNILERFSAQQFPDLHSELNLSSLELGDSALYFCASSVGPAGGYTFGSGTRLTVV.

Notes on this clonotype: A much larger clone lies a single base off, so this may be a read error. The CDR3 nucleotides are TGTGCCAGCCGTACACAAAATACGAAGTATTTT. Its protein is CASRTQNTKYF. The chain carries TRBV7-2 and TRBJ2-3, with D unresolved. This CDR3 contains 11 residues. The germline gives CDR1 SGHTA, CDR2 FQGNSA.

This clonotype was seen repeatedly, ten times or more. V and J are TRBV7-2 and TRBJ2-7; 8 nucleotides match TRBD2. CDR1 and CDR2 (germline): SGHTA, FQGNSA. V gave up 0 bases and J gave up 4 bases; unmatched junction bases: 5. The CDR3 runs 15 residues. CDR3 bases: TGTGCCAGCAGCTTAGCCCCCCGCGGGGGGTACGAGCAGTACTTC. This translates into CASSLAPRGGYEQYF. The full variable domain, rest sourced from reference TRBV7-2 and TRBJ2-7, is GAGVSQSPSNKVTEKGKDVELRCDPISGHTALYWYRQSLGQGLEFLIYFQGNSAPDKSGLPSDRFSAERTGGSVSTLTIQRTQQEDSAVYLCASSLAPRGGYEQYFGPGTRLTVT.

The V gene is TRBV20-1, the J gene TRBJ2-5; D might be TRBD1 (6 bases). The CDR3 sequence is 12 residues long. The ends were cut back, 7 bases at V and 5 bases at J, with 14 bases in the middle. Germline-derived CDR1 and CDR2 are DFQATT and SNEGSKA (reference sequence). CDR3 protein: CSGDTRGETQYF. The CDR3 DNA is TGCAGTGGCGACACTAGGGGGGAGACCCAGTACTTC.

This clonotype was counted at least ten times. The gene calls are TRBV29-1 and TRBJ2-5; TRBD2 aligns across 9 bases. This CDR3 comprises 16 residues. Losses at the gene ends were 4 bases for V and 2 bases for J; bases not matched to a gene: 11. Germline loops: CDR1 SQVTM, CDR2 ANQGSEA. The chain's CDR3 is CSVVRVQRGAQETQYF. CDR3 in DNA: TGCAGCGTTGTGAGGGTGCAGCGGGGGGCACAAGAGACCCAGTACTTC.

This clonotype was seen a few times. V usage is TRBV6-1 and J usage is TRBJ2-1, with 9 positions matching TRBD1. In germline, CDR1 is MNHNS, CDR2 SASEGT. Germline trimming cut 5 bases from V and 0 bases from J; bases unmatched to any gene: 5. This CDR3 has 16 amino acids. CDR3 region: CASSFGTGNSYNEQFF. The CDR3 bases are TGTGCCAGCAGTTTTGGGACAGGGAACTCCTACAATGAGCAGTTCTTC.

This clonotype was detected many times. This sequence joins TRBV7-9 and TRBJ1-2; D ambiguous. The V end lost 3 bases, the J end lost 8 bases, and 19 bases lay between the germline ends. CDR1 is SEHNR and CDR2 is FQNEAQ in the germline V gene (reference sequence). This CDR3 is 15 amino acids long. The CDR3 nucleotides read TGTGCCAGCAGCTTTATCGCCGAAAGCAACCGGGGCTACACCTTC. Its translation: CASSFIAESNRGYTF.

This clonotype was picked up a small number of times. The gene calls are TRBV6-2 or TRBV6-3 and TRBJ1-6, with 7 bases fitting TRBD1. The germline V gene encodes CDR1 MNHEY and CDR2 SVGEGT. CDR3 length: 17 amino acids. The trim removed 5 bases at V and 0 bases at J, leaving 7 bases unmatched. CDR3 sequence reads: CASSPGTAFSYNSPLHF. The CDR3 nucleotides are TGTGCCAGCAGTCCCGGGACAGCTTTCTCCTATAATTCACCCCTCCACTTT.